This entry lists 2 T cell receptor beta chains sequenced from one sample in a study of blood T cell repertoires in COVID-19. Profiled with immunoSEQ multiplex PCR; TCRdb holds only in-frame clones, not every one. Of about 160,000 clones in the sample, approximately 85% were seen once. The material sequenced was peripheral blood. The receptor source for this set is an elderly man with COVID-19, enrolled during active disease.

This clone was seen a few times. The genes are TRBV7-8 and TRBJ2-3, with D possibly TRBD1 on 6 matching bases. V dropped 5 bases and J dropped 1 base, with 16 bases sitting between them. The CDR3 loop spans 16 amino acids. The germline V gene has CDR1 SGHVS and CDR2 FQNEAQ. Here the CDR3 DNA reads TGTGCCAGCAGCCGCGACGGGACACGCCGCACAGATACGCAGTATTTT. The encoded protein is CASSRDGTRRTDTQYF.

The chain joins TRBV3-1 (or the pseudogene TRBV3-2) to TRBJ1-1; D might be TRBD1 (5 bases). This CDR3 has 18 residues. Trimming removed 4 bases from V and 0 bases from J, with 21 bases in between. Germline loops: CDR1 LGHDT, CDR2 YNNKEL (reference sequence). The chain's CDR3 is CASSRPGPLGLLNTEAFF. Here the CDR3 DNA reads TGTGCCAGCAGCCGACCCGGCCCCTTGGGACTGCTGAACACTGAAGCTTTCTTT.